The 13 T cell receptor beta chains below come from one sample, sequenced in a study of blood T cells in healthy people across ages. Primed by a sample-barcoded 5' primer and a J-beta primer mix, a second PCR proceeded for about 6 to 11 cycles. A single record per CDR3 protein comes from TCRdb applying MiXCR to the 5' RACE reads. Counted here are about 1.6 million distinct CDR3 sequences, 30% to 35% occurring once; the ten biggest clones make up around 11%. Sequencing input: blood. These receptors all come from a woman aged 30 to 39 in good health.

This clonotype was seen ten or more times. V is TRBV11-2 and J is TRBJ2-1; no reliable D call. Germline loops: CDR1 SGHAT, CDR2 FQNNGV. CDR3 size: 13 residues. With 0 bases removed from V and 10 bases from J, the gap between germline ends came to 10 bases. The CDR3 DNA reads TGTGCCAGCAGCTTAGATGAAGCCAGCGAGCAGTTCTTC. This sequence encodes CASSLDEASEQFF.

This clonotype was observed a single time. The genes are TRBV11-3 and TRBJ1-3; 9 bases are a match to TRBD1. V lost 4 bases to trimming and J lost 3 bases; unmatched junction nucleotides: 13. The germline V gene encodes CDR1 SGHNT and CDR2 YENEEA. The CDR3 extends over 18 amino acids. This chain's CDR3 is CASSSRTGEFSFGNTIYF. The CDR3 bases are TGTGCCAGCAGCTCACGGACAGGGGAGTTCTCCTTTGGAAACACCATATATTTT.

This clonotype was counted between two and nine times. The rearrangement joins TRBV3-1 to TRBJ2-3; 10 bases match TRBD2. Losses at the gene ends were 0 bases for V and 4 bases for J; bases not matched to a gene: 4. The germline V gene has CDR1 LGHDT and CDR2 YNNKEL (reference sequence). This CDR3 comprises 16 residues. Here the CDR3 reads CASSQDSLAGADTQYF. DNA of the CDR3: TGTGCCAGCAGCCAAGATAGTCTAGCGGGAGCAGATACGCAGTATTTT.

The chain is built from TRBV7-8 and TRBJ2-3; 7 nucleotides agree with TRBD2. The CDR3 contains 15 residues. After removal of 6 bases from V and 3 bases from J, the junction contained 9 bases not matched to a gene. Germline-derived CDR1 and CDR2 are SGHVS and FQNEAQ. DNA of the CDR3: TGTGCCAGCAGACTAGGGAGGGCTGGGACAGATACGCAGTATTTT. It yields the protein CASRLGRAGTDTQYF.

The CDR3 protein is CASSRSQADTGELFF. The CDR3 DNA sequence: TGTGCCAGCAGCCGATCGCAGGCGGACACCGGGGAGCTGTTTTTT. The V call is TRBV7-9, the J call TRBJ2-2, with D uncertain. The CDR3 has 15 residues. From germline, CDR1 is SEHNR and CDR2 FQNEAQ (reference sequence). The V gene lost 5 bases and the J gene lost 3 bases, with 13 bases spanning the gap. Based on the CDR3 plus reference TRBV7-9 and TRBJ2-2, the full variable domain is DTGVSQNPRHKITKRGQNVTFRCDPISEHNRLYWYRQTLGQGPEFLTYFQNEAQLEKSRLLSDRFSAERPKGSFSTLEIQRTEQGDSAMYLCASSRSQADTGELFFGEGSRLTVL.

The gene calls are TRBV27 and TRBJ2-1; unclear D gene. The length of the CDR3 is 17 residues. V was shortened by 0 bases and J by 4 bases, with 16 bases between the two germline ends. Germline-derived CDR1 and CDR2 are MNHEY and SMNVEV (reference sequence). In nucleotides, the CDR3 is TGTGCCAGCAGTTTATCGTCTTGGTACGAACCTTACAATGAGCAGTTCTTC. The encoded protein is CASSLSSWYEPYNEQFF.

With regard to this clonotype: A clone one base away is much larger, so this may be a read error. This rearrangement joins TRBV12-3 or TRBV12-4 to TRBJ2-3; D unclear. Between the trimmed V and J ends, which lost 6 bases and 5 bases, there was a span of 12 bases. This CDR3 comprises 13 residues. CDR3 loop: CASSKFRVDTQYF. CDR3 nucleotide sequence: TGTGCCAGCAGCAAATTTCGGGTAGATACGCAGTATTTT.

The chain carries TRBV5-1 and TRBJ1-4; 8 bases agree with TRBD1. Germline assignment: CDR1 SGHRS and CDR2 YFSETQ. The CDR3 covers 15 residues. V was pared by 2 bases and J by 6 bases, with 6 bases of the junction left unmatched. The CDR3 region has the DNA TGCGCCAGCAGCTTCGACAGGGGCGTGGATGAAAAACTGTTTTTT. Translating gives CASSFDRGVDEKLFF.

The chain employs TRBV4-2 and TRBJ1-5; D perhaps matches TRBD1 (6 bases). Germline-derived CDR1 and CDR2 are LGHNA and YNFKEQ. The CDR3 contains 14 residues. V gave up 1 base and J gave up 7 bases, with 11 bases separating them. The DNA of the CDR3 is TGTGCCAGCAGCCAAGTTAGGGGGGCCCAGCCCCAGCATTTT. Its translation: CASSQVRGAQPQHF.

This rearrangement joins TRBV6-2 or TRBV6-3 to TRBJ1-1; 9 positions agree with TRBD1. CDR1 is MNHEY, CDR2 SVGEGT, per germline. After removal of 7 bases from V and 1 base from J, the junction contained 4 bases not matched to a gene. The CDR3 covers 14 residues. CDR3 protein: CASTKQGANTEAFF. The CDR3 region has the DNA TGTGCCAGCACCAAACAGGGGGCGAACACTGAAGCTTTCTTT.

The rearrangement joins TRBV5-1 to TRBJ2-5; D unclear. CDR1 SGHRS and CDR2 YFSETQ come from the germline V gene. The CDR3 spans 14 residues. V was shortened by 0 bases and J by 1 base, with 7 bases between the two germline ends. The CDR3 DNA sequence: TGCGCCAGCAGCTTGGGAAGGGTCCAAGAGACCCAGTACTTC. Translated, it gives CASSLGRVQETQYF.

A few counts support this clonotype. The V call is TRBV5-1, the J call TRBJ2-5, with a weak D call TRBD2 (6 bases). The V end was cut by 3 bases, the J end by 5 bases, with 14 bases between. The CDR3 contains 14 residues. Germline CDR1 SGHRS, CDR2 YFSETQ. The CDR3 loop reads CASSSRAGRETQYF. In nucleotides, the CDR3 is TGCGCCAGCAGCTCAAGGGCGGGAAGGGAGACCCAGTACTTC.

This clonotype appeared a few times. The chain uses TRBV10-3 and TRBJ1-2; tentatively, D is TRBD1 (5 bases). The CDR3 is 13 amino acids. Trimming took 7 bases from V and 7 from J, leaving 16 bases between them. CDR1 is ENHRY and CDR2 is SYGVKD in the germline V gene. CDR3 sequence (DNA): TGTGCCATCACCCCATCCATAAGGGGTGGCTACACCTTC. Protein sequence: CAITPSIRGGYTF.